This TCR beta chain is drawn from a study of cytomegalovirus exposure and HLA in healthy donors. Study findings and constraints: Usually a TCR sequence was rare, but some public TCRs were found in many donors. Later work associated 16,951 TCR beta sequences with HLA alleles at 0.05 false discovery rate.

The CDR3 covers 13 residues. Unmatched junction bases numbered 3, after V lost 4 bases and J lost 3 bases. In germline, CDR1 is SEHNR, CDR2 FQNEAQ (reference sequence). The PCR ran on 60 Vbeta and 13 Jbeta primers. As processed by the authors: Approximately 11 million of the 80 million or so unique TCR beta chains counted in a later analysis were shared. Profiling relied on immunoSEQ multiplex PCR, and the TCRdb table lists in-frame clones only, not all of them. The DNA was the basis for D and trimming; V, J and clone size are from that table. Its listing shows more than 45,000 clones. Remarks on this clone: Its target is not known.

The sequence was obtained from a male donor in good health and CMV-seronegative. V and J are TRBV7-9 and TRBJ2-7; 7 nucleotides agree with TRBD1. The sequencing sample was made of PBMCs. The CDR3 DNA follows: TGTGCCAGCAGCTCGGGACAGAGCTACGAGCAGTACTTC. Translating it yields CASSSGQSYEQYF.